Sequencing of this TCR beta chain was carried out in a study of blood T cell repertoires in COVID-19 (TCRdb year 2020). Broadly, across the study: Samples covering the acute and convalescent phases of COVID-19 were provided by collaborators in the United States, Italy and Spain. The prospective study material was composed of cDNA or gDNA derived from T cells, B-cell-depleted T cells, or PBMCs. Deeply sampled blood TCRbeta repertoires from subjects exposed to, actively infected with, or recovered from COVID-19 were included in the dataset. A freely available public database, intended as a resource for researchers studying the immune response to SARS-CoV-2, is where the repertoires were released. Samples came from the ongoing ImmuneRACE study (first 160 participants) plus 1,254 subjects from 6 global collaborators. Sample metadata almost always included a de-identified subject ID, COVID-19 status, age in years and sex. HLA class I and class II types, where available, came from metadata supplied by the sample provider rather than from assay-based typing.

This clone occurred once. Its antigen specificity is not known. No quality values exist for individual bases; no much larger clone is one base distant. The immunoSEQ Assay, a bias-controlled multiplex PCR, was used to amplify TCRbeta CDR3 regions from genomic DNA. As for how the authors treated the data: The number of nucleated cells in each sample was estimated from the amplification of reference gene primers within the assay. To quantify the absolute abundance of each unique TCRbeta CDR3 rearrangement, sequence reads were collapsed and filtered. For each sample, productive Simpson clonality was calculated by taking the square root of Simpson's diversity index across productive rearrangements. The immuneACCESS repertoire file appears here via TCRdb, limited to in-frame rearrangements. These files lack a portion of the clones; in checked studies, under half of the deficit traces to unresolved V genes, and the cause of the others is not known. That table gives V, J and clone size, and the DNA gave D and trimming. Present in this sample are around 310,000 clones, 90% of which were seen just once. About 1% of the sample comes from the top ten.

Points the paper makes about the study in general: Clinical and demographic metadata were provided uncurated, with the amount varying by source and participant.

One collaborating source in Seattle enrolled patients during active infection and followed them longitudinally through the course of disease. Each collaborating institution followed its own protocols to collect whole blood in K2EDTA tubes. For TCRbeta analysis, collaborator samples were shipped as frozen whole blood, as isolated PBMCs, or as DNA extracted from either sample type. From the germline V gene, CDR1 is LGHNA and CDR2 is YSLEER. From the cysteine through the phenylalanine, the CDR3 covers 17 amino acids. The DNA shown is the 51-base CDR3, in frame from base 1. Germline trimming amounts to 0 bases on V and 1 base on J, with 4 as the count of junction bases outside the gene matches.

The chain was built from TRBV4-3 and TRBJ2-2; 8 bases in the middle match TRBD1. The receptor's source is a woman in her thirties or forties with COVID-19, enrolled during active disease. Sample: peripheral blood. The nucleotide sequence reads TGCGCCAGCAGCCAAGAGTCCGACAGGGGGAACACCGGGGAGCTGTTTTTT. The resulting protein is CASSQESDRGNTGELFF.